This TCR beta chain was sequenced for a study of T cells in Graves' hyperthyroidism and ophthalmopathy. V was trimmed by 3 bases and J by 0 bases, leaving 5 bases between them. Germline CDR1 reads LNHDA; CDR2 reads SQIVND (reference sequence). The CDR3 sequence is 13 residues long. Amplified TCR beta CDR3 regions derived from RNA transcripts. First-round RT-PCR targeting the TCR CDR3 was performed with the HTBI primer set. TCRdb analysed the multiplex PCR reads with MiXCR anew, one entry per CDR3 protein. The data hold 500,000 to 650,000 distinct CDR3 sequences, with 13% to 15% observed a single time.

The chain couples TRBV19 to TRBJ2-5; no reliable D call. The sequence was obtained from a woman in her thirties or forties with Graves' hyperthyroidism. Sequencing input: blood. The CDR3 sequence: CASSISYQETQYF. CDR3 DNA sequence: TGTGCCAGTAGTATCAGTTACCAAGAGACCCAGTACTTC.